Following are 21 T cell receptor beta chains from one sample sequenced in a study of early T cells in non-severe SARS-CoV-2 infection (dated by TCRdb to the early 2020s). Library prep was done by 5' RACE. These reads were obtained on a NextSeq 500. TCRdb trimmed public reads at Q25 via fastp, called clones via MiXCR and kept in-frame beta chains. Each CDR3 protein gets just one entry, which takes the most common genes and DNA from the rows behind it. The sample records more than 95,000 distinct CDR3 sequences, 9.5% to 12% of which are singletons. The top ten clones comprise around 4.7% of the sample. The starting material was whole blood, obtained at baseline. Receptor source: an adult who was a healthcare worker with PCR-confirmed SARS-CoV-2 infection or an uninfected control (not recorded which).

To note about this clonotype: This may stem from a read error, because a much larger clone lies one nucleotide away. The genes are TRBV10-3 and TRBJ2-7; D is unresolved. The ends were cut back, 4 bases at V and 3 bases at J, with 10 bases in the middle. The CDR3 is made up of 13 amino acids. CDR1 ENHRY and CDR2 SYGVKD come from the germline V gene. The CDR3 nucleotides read TGTGCCATCAGTGCCTGGCCGAACTACGAGCAGTACTTC. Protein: CAISAWPNYEQYF.

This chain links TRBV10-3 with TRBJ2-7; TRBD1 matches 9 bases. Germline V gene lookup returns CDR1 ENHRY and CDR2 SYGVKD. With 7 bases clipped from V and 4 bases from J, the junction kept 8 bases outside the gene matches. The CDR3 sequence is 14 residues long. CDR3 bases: TGTGCCATCAACCCCGGGACAGGGACGTACGAGCAGTACTTC. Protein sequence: CAINPGTGTYEQYF.

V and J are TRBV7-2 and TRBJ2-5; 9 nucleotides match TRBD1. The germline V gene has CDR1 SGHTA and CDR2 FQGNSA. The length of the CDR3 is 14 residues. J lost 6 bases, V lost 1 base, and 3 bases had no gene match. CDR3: CASSLGGTGKTQYF. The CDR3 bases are TGTGCCAGCAGCTTAGGGGGGACAGGGAAGACCCAGTACTTC.

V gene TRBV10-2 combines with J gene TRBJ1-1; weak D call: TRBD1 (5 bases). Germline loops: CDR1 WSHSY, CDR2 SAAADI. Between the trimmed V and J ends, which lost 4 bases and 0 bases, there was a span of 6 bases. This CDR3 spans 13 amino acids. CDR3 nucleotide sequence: TGCGCCAGCAGTGGGGGCATGAACACTGAAGCTTTCTTT. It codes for CASSGGMNTEAFF.

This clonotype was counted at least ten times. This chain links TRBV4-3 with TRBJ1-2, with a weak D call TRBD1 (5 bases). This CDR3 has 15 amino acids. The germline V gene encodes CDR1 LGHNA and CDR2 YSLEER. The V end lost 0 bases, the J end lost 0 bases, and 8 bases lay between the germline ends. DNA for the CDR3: TGCGCCAGCAGCCAAGATCGACAGCCTAACTATGGCTACACCTTC. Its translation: CASSQDRQPNYGYTF.

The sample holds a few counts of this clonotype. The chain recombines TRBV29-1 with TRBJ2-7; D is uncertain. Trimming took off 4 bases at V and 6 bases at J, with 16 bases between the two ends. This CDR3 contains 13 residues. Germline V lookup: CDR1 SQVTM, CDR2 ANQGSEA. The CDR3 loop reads CSVGTATMSEQYF. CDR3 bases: TGCAGCGTTGGAACAGCGACGATGTCCGAGCAGTACTTC.

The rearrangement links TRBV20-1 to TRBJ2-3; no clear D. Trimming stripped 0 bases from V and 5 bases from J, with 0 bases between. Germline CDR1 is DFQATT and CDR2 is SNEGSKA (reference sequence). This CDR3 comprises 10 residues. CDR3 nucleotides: TGCAGTGCTAGAGAAGATACGCAGTATTTT. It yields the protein CSAREDTQYF.

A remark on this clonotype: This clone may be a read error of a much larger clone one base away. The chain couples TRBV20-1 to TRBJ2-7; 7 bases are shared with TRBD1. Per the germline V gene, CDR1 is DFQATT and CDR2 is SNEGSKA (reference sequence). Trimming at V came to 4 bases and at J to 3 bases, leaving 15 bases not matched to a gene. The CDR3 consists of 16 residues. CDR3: CSATYTRQGGGYEQYF. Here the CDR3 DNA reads TGCAGTGCTACCTACACCCGACAGGGTGGGGGCTACGAGCAGTACTTC.

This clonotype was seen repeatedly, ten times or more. The CDR3 spells CASSAPEGLDTQYF. The DNA of the CDR3 is TGTGCCAGCAGCGCTCCGGAGGGGCTGGATACGCAGTATTTT. The rearrangement joins TRBV11-2 to TRBJ2-3, with a possible D match to TRBD2 (6 bases). There are 14 residues in the CDR3. Germline values: CDR1 SGHAT, CDR2 FQNNGV. V was cut by 5 bases and J by 6 bases, with 15 bases left in between.

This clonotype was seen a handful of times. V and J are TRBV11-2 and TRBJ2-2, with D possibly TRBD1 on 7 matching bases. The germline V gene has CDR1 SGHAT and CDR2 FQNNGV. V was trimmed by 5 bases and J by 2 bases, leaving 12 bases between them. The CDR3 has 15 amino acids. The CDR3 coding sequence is TGTGCCAGCAGCCCAGGGGGGCTTAACACCGGGGAGCTGTTTTTT. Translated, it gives CASSPGGLNTGELFF.

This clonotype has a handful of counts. DNA for the CDR3: TGTGCCAGCAGCCAAGATTTGGGCAGGGGCACTTCTTTTGTGGATACGCAGTATTTT. Amino acids: CASSQDLGRGTSFVDTQYF. V usage is TRBV3-1 and J usage is TRBJ2-3; D may be TRBD1 (6 bases). The CDR3 extends over 19 amino acids. In germline, CDR1 is LGHDT, CDR2 YNNKEL (reference sequence). The V end was cut by 0 bases, the J end by 6 bases, with 25 bases between.

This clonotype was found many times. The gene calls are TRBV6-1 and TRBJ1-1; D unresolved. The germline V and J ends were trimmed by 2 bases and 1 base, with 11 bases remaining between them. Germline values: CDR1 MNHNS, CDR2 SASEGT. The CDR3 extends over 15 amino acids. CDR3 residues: CASSEQSVPNTEAFF. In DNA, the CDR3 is TGTGCCAGCAGTGAACAAAGTGTCCCGAACACTGAAGCTTTCTTT.

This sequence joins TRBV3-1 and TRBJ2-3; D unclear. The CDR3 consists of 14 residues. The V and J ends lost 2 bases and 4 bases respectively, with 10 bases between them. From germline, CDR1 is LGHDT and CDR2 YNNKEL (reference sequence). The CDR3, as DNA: TGTGCCAGCAGCCAAACAGTTACCCCAGATACGCAGTATTTT. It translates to CASSQTVTPDTQYF.

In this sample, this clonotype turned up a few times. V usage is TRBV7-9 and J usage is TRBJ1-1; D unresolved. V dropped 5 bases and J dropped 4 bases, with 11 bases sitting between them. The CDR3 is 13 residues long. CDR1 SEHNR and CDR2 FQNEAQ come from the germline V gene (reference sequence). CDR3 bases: TGTGCCAGCAGCCCCGATTTTGGCACTGAAGCTTTCTTT. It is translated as CASSPDFGTEAFF.

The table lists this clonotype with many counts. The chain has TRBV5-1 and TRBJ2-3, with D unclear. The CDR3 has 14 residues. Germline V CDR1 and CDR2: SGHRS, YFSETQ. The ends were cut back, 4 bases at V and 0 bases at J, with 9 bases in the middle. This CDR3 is CASSEARSTDTQYF. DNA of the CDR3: TGCGCCAGCAGCGAAGCGCGGAGCACAGATACGCAGTATTTT.

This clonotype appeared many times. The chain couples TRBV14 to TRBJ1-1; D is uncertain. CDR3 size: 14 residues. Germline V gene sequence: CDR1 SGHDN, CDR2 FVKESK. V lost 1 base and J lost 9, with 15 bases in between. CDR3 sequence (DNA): TGTGCCAGCAGCCAAGCCGCAGACATCAATAAAGCTTTCTTT. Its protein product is CASSQAADINKAFF. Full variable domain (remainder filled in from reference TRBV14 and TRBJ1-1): EAGVTQFPSHSVIEKGQTVTLRCDPISGHDNLYWYRRVMGKEIKFLLHFVKESKQDESGMPNNRFLAERTGGTYSTLKVQPAELEDSGVYFCASSQAADINKAFFGQGTRLTVV.

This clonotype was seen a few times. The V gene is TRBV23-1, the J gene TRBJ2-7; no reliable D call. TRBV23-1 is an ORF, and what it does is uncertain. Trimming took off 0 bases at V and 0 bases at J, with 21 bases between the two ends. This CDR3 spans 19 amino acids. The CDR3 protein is CASSQSGRWIEYGSYEQYF. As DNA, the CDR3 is TGCGCCAGCAGTCAATCCGGCCGGTGGATAGAGTACGGCTCCTACGAGCAGTACTTC.

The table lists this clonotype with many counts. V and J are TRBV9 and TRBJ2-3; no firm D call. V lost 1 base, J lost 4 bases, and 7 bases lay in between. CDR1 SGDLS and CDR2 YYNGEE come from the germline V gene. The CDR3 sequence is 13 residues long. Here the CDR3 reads CASSVPPADTQYF. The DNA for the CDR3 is TGTGCCAGCAGCGTACCTCCAGCAGATACGCAGTATTTT. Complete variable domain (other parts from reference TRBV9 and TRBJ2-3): DSGVTQTPKHLITATGQRVTLRCSPRSGDLSVYWYQQSLDQGLQFLIQYYNGEERAKGNILERFSAQQFPDLHSELNLSSLELGDSALYFCASSVPPADTQYFGPGTRLTVL.

CDR3 amino acids: CASSLYGGTGGGKLFF. In nucleotides, the CDR3 is TGTGCCAGCAGCTTATATGGTGGGACAGGGGGCGGAAAACTGTTTTTT. The chain is built from TRBV7-2 and TRBJ1-4, with 12 bases that match TRBD1. Germline V CDR1 and CDR2: SGHTA, FQGNSA. This CDR3 is 16 amino acids long. V was clipped by 2 bases and J by 10 bases; unmatched bases: 8. The whole variable domain, filled in from reference TRBV7-2 and TRBJ1-4, reads GAGVSQSPSNKVTEKGKDVELRCDPISGHTALYWYRQSLGQGLEFLIYFQGNSAPDKSGLPSDRFSAERTGGSVSTLTIQRTQQEDSAVYLCASSLYGGTGGGKLFFGSGTQLSVL.

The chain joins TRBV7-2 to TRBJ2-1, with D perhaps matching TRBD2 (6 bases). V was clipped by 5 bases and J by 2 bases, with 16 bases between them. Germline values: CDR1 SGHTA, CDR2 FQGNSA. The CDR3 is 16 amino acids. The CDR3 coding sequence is TGTGCCAGCAGCCTCTTAACGGGGGTGACCTACAATGAGCAGTTCTTC. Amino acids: CASSLLTGVTYNEQFF.

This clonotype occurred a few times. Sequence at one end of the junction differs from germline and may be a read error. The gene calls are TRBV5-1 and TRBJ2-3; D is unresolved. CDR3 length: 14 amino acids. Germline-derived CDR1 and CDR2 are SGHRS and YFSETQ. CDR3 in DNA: TGCGCCAGCAGTTTGGGCGATGCGGCAGATACGCAGTATTTT. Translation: CASSLGDAADTQYF.